This T cell receptor (beta chain) comes out of a study of long-term antiretroviral therapy in people with HIV. It was version v3.0 of the immunoSEQ assay that was run at survey level. TCRdb's table, derived via immunoSEQ multiplex PCR, lists solely in-frame clones and lacks some. Of around 26,000 clones listed, around 80% are singletons. Study observations and caveats: With ART, diversity went up but was still lower than in transplant donor controls.

Germline loops: CDR1 PRHDT, CDR2 FYEKMQ (reference sequence). This CDR3 is 17 amino acids long. J gave up 8 bases and V 4 bases, and 11 bases lay outside the gene matches. With regard to this clone: The antigen remains unidentified.

The chain carries TRBV13 and TRBJ2-3, with TRBD2 matching over 14 bases. The sample consisted of unsorted PBMCs, taken 4.3 years after starting antiretroviral therapy. The sequence was obtained from a man aged 30 to 45 with HIV. In DNA form, the CDR3 reads TGTGCCAGCAGCTCCCGACTAGCGGGGGGGCGGTCGGGTACGCAGTATTTT. Protein: CASSSRLAGGRSGTQYF.